The next 11 T cell receptor beta chains were all read from a single sample in a study of blood T cell repertoires in COVID-19. Sequenced by immunoSEQ multiplex PCR; TCRdb stores in-frame clones only, minus some. The data contain 100,000 to 150,000 clones, approximately 88% of them seen just once; the ten biggest clones take up over 9%. The sample consisted of peripheral blood. The receptors derive from a man aged 50-60 years with acute or convalescent COVID-19.

This clone was detected once. The chain is built from TRBV4-2 and TRBJ1-6, with TRBD1 matching 8 bases. After removal of 4 bases from V and 10 bases from J, the junction contained 12 bases not matched to a gene. The CDR3 covers 16 residues. Germline assignment: CDR1 LGHNA and CDR2 YNFKEQ. The CDR3 DNA reads as TGTGCCAGCAGCCGGACACAAGGACAGGGAGACTCACCCCTCCACTTT. Translated, it gives CASSRTQGQGDSPLHF.

This clone showed up just once. The chain carries TRBV7-2 and TRBJ1-3; 8 bases are a match to TRBD1. With 1 base clipped from V and 0 bases from J, the junction kept 2 bases outside the gene matches. The CDR3 totals 16 residues. The germline V gene encodes CDR1 SGHTA and CDR2 FQGNSA. The chain's CDR3 is CASSLGTGSSGNTIYF. For the CDR3, the DNA is TGTGCCAGCAGCTTAGGGACAGGGAGCTCTGGAAACACCATATATTTT.

The rearrangement joins TRBV3-1 (or the pseudogene TRBV3-2) to TRBJ2-3, with TRBD2 as a possible D gene (5 bases). This CDR3 spans 13 amino acids. Germline CDR1 and CDR2: LGHDT and YNNKEL (reference sequence). Trimming shortened V by 2 bases and J by 4 bases, and 7 bases separated the two germline ends. The DNA for the CDR3 is TGTGCCAGCAGCCAACGGGGAGCAGATACGCAGTATTTT. Translation gives CASSQRGADTQYF.

The V call is TRBV30, the J call TRBJ1-1; weak D call: TRBD1 (5 bases). Between the trimmed V and J ends, which lost 7 bases and 1 base, there was a span of 16 bases. The CDR3 runs to 14 residues. Germline CDR1 is GTSNPN and CDR2 is SVGIG (reference sequence). CDR3 in DNA: TGTGCCTCGACAGTCGGGTTGAGGAACACTGAAGCTTTCTTT. It specifies CASTVGLRNTEAFF.

The V call is TRBV27, the J call TRBJ2-7; no clear D gene. This CDR3 contains 12 residues. Trimming removed 5 bases from V and 3 bases from J, with 8 bases in between. Per germline, CDR1 MNHEY and CDR2 SMNVEV (reference sequence). This CDR3 is CASSPNSYEQYF. For the CDR3, the DNA is TGTGCCAGCAGTCCTAACAGCTACGAGCAGTACTTC.

The chain couples TRBV5-1 to TRBJ2-5; possibly TRBD2 for D (7 bases). From germline, CDR1 is SGHRS and CDR2 YFSETQ. The ends were cut back, 1 base at V and 4 bases at J, with 17 bases in the middle. The CDR3 spans 16 residues. The CDR3 region is CASSLLPQGGGETQYF. The CDR3 coding sequence is TGCGCCAGCAGCTTGCTACCGCAGGGAGGGGGAGAGACCCAGTACTTC.

V usage is TRBV7-9 and J usage is TRBJ2-1, with TRBD2 identical over 8 bases. With V trimmed by 0 bases and J by 6 bases, 7 bases remained unmatched. The CDR3 has 16 residues. CDR1 and CDR2 from the germline V gene are SEHNR and FQNEAQ (reference sequence). Here the CDR3 reads CASSLATAGVSNEQFF. The CDR3 DNA is TGTGCCAGCAGCTTAGCGACAGCGGGAGTCTCCAATGAGCAGTTCTTC. Complete variable domain (other parts from reference TRBV7-9 and TRBJ2-1): DTGVSQNPRHKITKRGQNVTFRCDPISEHNRLYWYRQTLGQGPEFLTYFQNEAQLEKSRLLSDRFSAERPKGSFSTLEIQRTEQGDSAMYLCASSLATAGVSNEQFFGPGTRLTVL.

This sequence joins TRBV29-1 and TRBJ1-1; possible D gene TRBD1, 6 bases. Deletions cut 6 bases from V and 4 bases from J, with 12 bases between. This CDR3 has 12 amino acids. CDR1 is SQVTM and CDR2 is ANQGSEA in the germline V gene. The CDR3 sequence is CSVTGYGTEAFF. Written as DNA, the CDR3 is TGCAGCGTCACAGGGTACGGCACTGAAGCTTTCTTT.

The CDR3 protein is CASTLRDTGTVNTEAFF. CDR3 in DNA: TGTGCCAGCACCCTCCGGGACACAGGTACAGTGAACACTGAAGCTTTCTTT. The chain couples TRBV3-1 (or the pseudogene TRBV3-2) to TRBJ1-1; a weak D match, TRBD1 (6 bases). The V end lost 7 bases, the J end lost 0 bases, and 21 bases lay between the germline ends. Germline CDR1 and CDR2: LGHDT and YNNKEL (reference sequence). This CDR3 is built from 17 residues.

This chain joins TRBV7-9 and TRBJ2-3; tentative D call: TRBD1 (6 bases). The V gene's germline CDR1 is SEHNR and CDR2 FQNEAQ (reference sequence). The CDR3 is 16 amino acids. V was trimmed by 1 base and J by 0 bases, leaving 11 bases between them. The CDR3 here is CASSLGGLPSTDTQYF. In nucleotides, the CDR3 is TGTGCCAGCAGCTTAGGGGGGCTACCTAGCACAGATACGCAGTATTTT. Full variable domain (remainder filled in from reference TRBV7-9 and TRBJ2-3): DTGVSQNPRHKITKRGQNVTFRCDPISEHNRLYWYRQTLGQGPEFLTYFQNEAQLEKSRLLSDRFSAERPKGSFSTLEIQRTEQGDSAMYLCASSLGGLPSTDTQYFGPGTRLTVL.

The V gene is TRBV5-1, the J gene TRBJ1-4; possible D gene TRBD1, 5 bases. Germline CDR1 reads SGHRS; CDR2 reads YFSETQ. The CDR3 totals 14 residues. Trimming removed 4 bases from V and 4 bases from J, with 11 bases in between. The CDR3 loop is CASSIGHRNEKLFF. DNA for the CDR3: TGCGCCAGCAGCATCGGACACCGTAATGAAAAACTGTTTTTT.